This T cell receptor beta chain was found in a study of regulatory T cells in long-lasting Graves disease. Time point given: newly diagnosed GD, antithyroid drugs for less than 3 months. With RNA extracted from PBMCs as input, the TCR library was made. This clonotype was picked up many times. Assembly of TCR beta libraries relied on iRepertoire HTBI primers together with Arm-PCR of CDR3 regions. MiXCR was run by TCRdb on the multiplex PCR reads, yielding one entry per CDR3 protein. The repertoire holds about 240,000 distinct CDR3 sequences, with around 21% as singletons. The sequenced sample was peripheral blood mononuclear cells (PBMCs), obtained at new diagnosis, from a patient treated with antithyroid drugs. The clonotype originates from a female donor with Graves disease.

In DNA form, the CDR3 reads TGCAGTGCTCAACCGGGACTTCTTAGCACAGATACGCAGTATTTT. Protein: CSAQPGLLSTDTQYF. The chain uses TRBV20-1 and TRBJ2-3, with D possibly being TRBD2 (6 bases). The V end lost 5 bases, the J end lost 0 bases, and 15 bases lay between the germline ends. The germline V gene encodes CDR1 DFQATT and CDR2 SNEGSKA (reference sequence). The CDR3 runs to 15 residues.